This paragraph reports one TCR beta chain. The specificity of this receptor is unknown. Base qualities are not recorded, but no much larger clone differs from it by a single base. CDR1 and CDR2, looked up from the germline V gene, are MNHEY and SVGAGI. Measured from the cysteine to the phenylalanine, the CDR3 is 13 residues long. Only the CDR3 DNA stays, 39 bases, in frame from base 1. The trim is 6 bases for V and 8 bases for J, with a gap of 16 bases between the germline ends. The data belong to a study of blood T cell repertoires in COVID-19 (dated by TCRdb to about 2020). Some background on the complete study: Samples covering the acute and convalescent phases of COVID-19 were provided by collaborators in the United States, Italy and Spain. The prospective study material was composed of cDNA or gDNA derived from T cells, B-cell-depleted T cells, or PBMCs. The dataset comprised deeply sampled blood TCRbeta repertoires from subjects exposed to, actively infected with, or recovered from COVID-19. The repertoires were made available in a free public database intended to serve as a resource for research on the immune response to SARS-CoV-2. The samples were drawn from the first 160 participants of the ongoing ImmuneRACE study and from 950 to 1,500 subjects provided by 6 global collaborators. A de-identified subject ID, COVID-19 status, age in years and sex were almost always included in the sample metadata. Where available, HLA class I and class II types were taken from metadata supplied by the sample provider and were not determined by assay-based typing.

The immunoSEQ Assay, a bias-controlled multiplex PCR, was used to amplify TCRbeta CDR3 regions from genomic DNA. Turning to the authors' computational methods: Within the assay, amplification of reference gene primers was used to estimate how many nucleated cells each sample contained. Sequence reads were collapsed and filtered to measure the absolute abundance of every unique TCRbeta CDR3 rearrangement. For each sample, productive Simpson clonality was calculated as the square root of Simpson's diversity index across productive rearrangements. Sourced from immuneACCESS, this table was stored by TCRdb with only in-frame sequences that have V and J called. A share of the clones is absent; for the studies checked, an unresolved V gene accounts for under half, and the remainder has no known explanation. V and J calls plus clone size are reproduced from that table; the DNA served to infer D and trimming. Recorded for this sample are 45,000 to 65,000 clones; around 84% of them occurred a single time. The leading ten clones occupy over 3.5% of the sample.

Each collaborating institution followed its own protocols to collect whole blood in K2EDTA tubes. For TCRbeta analysis, collaborator samples were shipped as frozen whole blood, as isolated PBMCs, or as DNA extracted from either sample type. What the authors observed across the whole study: The quantity of clinical and demographic metadata differed by source and by participant and was supplied without curation.

The sample comprised peripheral blood. The sequence derives from a man aged 80 or over with active COVID-19. The chain uses TRBV6-5 and TRBJ1-2; no D gene is confidently identified. For the CDR3, the sequence is CASREREYRGYTF. The DNA sequence is as follows: TGTGCCAGCAGAGAGAGGGAATATCGAGGCTACACCTTC.